This paragraph covers one T cell receptor (beta chain) sequence. What this receptor recognizes is not known. No quality values exist for individual bases; no much larger clone is one base distant. The CDR3 regions of human TCRbeta chains were subjected to immunosequencing. On the authors' methods: Repertoire TCRs were matched against a reference library of SARS-CoV-2-specific TCRs generated with the MIRA antigen-specificity platform. Breadth was defined as the fraction of unique TCRs that were SARS-CoV-2-associated. Depth was defined as the fraction of total T cells that were SARS-CoV-2-associated. Using the MIRA data, every spike-specific TCR was mapped to the spike region that the TCR reacted to and assigned to either a CD4 or a CD8 class. Log10-transformed breadth and depth values were compared by one-way ANOVA with Sidak's multiple comparisons tests. The table comes from immuneACCESS by way of TCRdb, which keeps in-frame sequences with V and J called. Part of the clones is missing from these tables; in studies checked, under half for an unresolved V gene and the rest for unknown reasons. D and trimming come from the DNA, and the V and J calls and clone size come from that table. For this sample the table gives more than 80,000 clones, of which approximately 90% were detected only once. Of the sample, roughly 2.7% falls within the top ten clones.

From its cysteine to its phenylalanine, the CDR3 spans 17 amino acids. Of all the DNA, just the CDR3 is kept, 51 bases in frame from base 1. The germline V gene supplies CDR1 SGHVS and CDR2 FQNEAQ. V loses 5 bases, J loses 5 bases, and the germline ends lie 22 bases apart. The data were taken from a study of T cell responses to AZD1222 COVID-19 vaccine (dated by TCRdb to 2020 to 2023). Some background on the complete study: A total of more than 230 trial participants underwent TCR sequencing, of whom around 210 had received two doses of AZD1222 and about 25 had received two doses of the MenACWY control vaccine. Trial participants were enrolled by age into subgroups of 18-55, 56-69 and 70-plus years, and around 150, 28 and 57 TCR-sequenced participants, respectively, were included in these subgroups.

The time point label here, explained by the study, means: about 28 days (+/-7) after the second vaccine dose. AZD1222 recipients whose second dose came at about 4 weeks and those whose second dose came at about 12 weeks were combined into one group, since spike-specific TCR depth and breadth did not differ between the two schedules. Vaccinee samples were obtained from the UK trials COV001 and COV002, which included a single-blind randomized controlled phase 2/3 trial of AZD1222 (ChAdOx1 nCoV-19) in healthy adults. For TCRbeta chain sequencing, PBMC samples were collected from trial participants at day 0 and at day 28 after the second dose. Study-level results and caveats: Most participants were white British and females outnumbered males, and the authors suggested that clonal diversity may have been underestimated. In the small 56-69-year group, the increase in depth fell short of significance, most likely because of low power. Conclusions about previously exposed vaccinees are limited, since just 6 or 7 AZD1222 recipients were seropositive for SARS-CoV-2 at baseline. Vaccine-associated CD4 TCRs spanned the whole spike protein, with dominant responses in regions 160-218 and 743-854. After two AZD1222 doses, both the breadth and the depth of spike-specific TCRs were significantly higher than at day 0 and than in MenACWY recipients. Because no day 14 peak-response samples were available, repertoires were characterized only after the peak T cell response. Reportedly, almost half of the unique spike-specific TCRs recognized epitopes lying outside the regions that are mutated in the B.1.351 and B.1.1.7 variants.

Sample: peripheral blood, taken 28 days after the second AZD1222 dose. The rearranged chain carries TRBV7-8 and TRBJ1-5; TRBD1 is a possible D gene, resting on 5 matching bases. The sequence came from an adult who received the AZD1222 COVID-19 vaccine. The nucleotide sequence reads TGTGCCAGCAGCAAAGGGGCAGGGTCCCGGTTCCATCAGCCCCAGCATTTT. Its protein product is CASSKGAGSRFHQPQHF. Joined to the reference TRBV7-8 and TRBJ1-5 proteins, this CDR3 gives the full variable domain: GAGVSQSPRYKVAKRGQDVALRCDPISGHVSLFWYQQALGQGPEFLTYFQNEAQLDKSGLPSDRFFAERPEGSVSTLKIQRTQQEDSAVYLCASSKGAGSRFHQPQHFGDGTRLSIL.